This T cell receptor beta chain was profiled in a study of CD8 T cells in ankylosing spondylitis. The CDR3 totals 14 residues. The V end lost 2 bases, the J end lost 1 base, and 6 bases lay between the germline ends. From germline, CDR1 is MNHNS and CDR2 SASEGT. Making the TCR beta libraries involved quantitative 5'-RACE with molecular barcodes. One entry per CDR3 protein, called by TCRdb with MiXCR from the 5' RACE reads. The sample comprises fewer than 450,000 distinct CDR3 sequences, more than 15% of which are singletons, and approximately 1% rests with the top ten. Study results and limitations: Existing reports had already noted some motif variants in reactive arthritis synovial fluid and blood. Made up of under 10 highly homologous variants, a TCR beta motif appeared characteristic of ankylosing spondylitis blood. Clones linked to disease were reported to show significant enrichment in matched ankylosing spondylitis synovial fluid. Researchers report that disease-linked clones proved CD8+ and relatively rare in peripheral blood.

This clonotype has a handful of counts. Its antigen is as yet unknown. The genes are TRBV6-1 and TRBJ1-5; D call uncertain. Sequenced sample: blood, either unsorted or a sorted T cell fraction (not recorded which). The clonotype originates from a male donor with ankylosing spondylitis. The CDR3 is CASSETRSNQPQHF. The CDR3 region has the DNA TGTGCCAGCAGTGAAACTCGGAGCAATCAGCCCCAGCATTTT.